The TCR beta chain under discussion was sequenced for a study of shared clonotypes between healthy human individuals (dated by TCRdb to 2020 to 2021). Study-wide context: Three men and a couple of women, aged 18 to 49 years, made up the cohort. Per donor, three plates each were used for CD4 naive and CD4 memory, two for CD8 naive, and one for CD8 memory. Per donor, leukapheresis produced somewhere between about 0.9 and 10 billion PBMCs. To estimate repertoire size and how much clonotypes are shared between individuals, the study performed deep sequencing of blood TCR repertoires from a few healthy adults. Libraries were prepared and TCR repertoires were sequenced by different laboratories using diverse techniques, in order to increase sequencing depth and limit assay-specific biases. Overall study outcomes, separate from this receptor: Estimated clonotype richness was generally larger for naive than for memory subsets. Sharing across four donors was observed for approximately 5% of naive CD4, under 4% of naive CD8, 2.3% of memory CD4, and roughly 0.43% of memory CD8 clonotypes. Pairwise subsampling indicated that sequencing depth was expected to affect the degree of clonotype sharing among donors. Compared with non-shared clonotypes, clonotypes shared by all four sorted-subset donors had higher generation probabilities. Even with the large sequencing depth, rarefaction of the sorted-subset datasets indicated that sequencing was incomplete. The genetic and exposure-history diversity represented was limited by the small number of donors. Sampling was restricted to blood, and TCR repertoires in tissues likely differ from the TCR repertoires found in blood.

This clone is a singleton in its sample. This clone's antigen is unknown. Base qualities are not recorded, but no much larger clone differs from it by a single base. The CDR3 numbers 15 residues from cysteine through phenylalanine. CDR3 DNA is the only sequence kept; it has 45 bases, read in frame from the first base. CDR1 and CDR2 are drawn from the germline V gene: SGHTA, FQGNSA. V drops 1 base and J drops 0 bases, leaving 4 bases in between. Using the deep immunoSEQ assay, multiplex PCR amplified TCR CDR3 regions from genomic DNA. Extracted genomic DNA from each cell subset was spread evenly across all wells of several immunoSEQ 96-well plates, with each plate serving as a replicate. Each replicate PCR for sorted subsets received roughly 0.2 ug genomic DNA, equal to about 30,000 T cell genomes. Purified libraries were measured with a Qubit 3.0 fluorometer, size-checked on a Bioanalyzer 2100, and measured again with the KAPA Library Quantification kit. A separate single-read 150-cycle Illumina NextSeq 550 flow cell was used to sequence each immunoSEQ 96-well plate. The authors processed their data as follows. Because only junctional sequences without quality scores were contained in the immunoSEQ output, filtering matching that applied to full-length reads could not be performed. Sequences were annotated with PyIR, a Python wrapper for IgBLAST v1.9, using IMGT germline references to assign V/J genes and CDR3. Reads were filtered out if the reads had weak V/J assignments (E-value above 1e-6), no CDR3, stop codons, out-of-frame junctions, or ambiguous translated residues. V3J clonotypes were defined as sequences sharing an identical inferred V gene, J gene, and CDR3 amino acid sequence. The percentage overlap between two repertoires was calculated by dividing the number of shared unique clonotypes by the size of the smaller repertoire. Three approaches were used to assess repertoire richness: RTK rarefaction, the Chao1 estimator, and Recon v2.1 estimates of unobserved clonotypes. For all TCRbeta clonotypes obtained by the gDNA method from a handful of donors, generation probabilities were computed with OLGA. As stored in TCRdb, this immuneACCESS dataset retains in-frame rearrangements with V and J assigned. A fraction of the clones does not appear; measured against another copy, unresolved V genes explain less than half of the discrepancy, and the remainder lacks a known reason. Clonal size and the V and J genes are those of that table, whereas D and trimming came from the DNA. The sample contains over 2 million clones, about 90% of them found a single time. The ten top clones hold approximately 0.39% of the sample.

The donors were healthy, HIV-negative adults with no recently reported acute infections or vaccinations. All donors were Caucasian adults living in Nashville, Tennessee, USA. CD4+ T cells were enriched by magnetic negative selection; naive cells were then positively selected on CD45RA, and the negative fraction formed the memory subset. Blood was obtained by leukapheresis, after which PBMCs were separated by Ficoll-Histopaque density gradient centrifugation and cryopreserved in liquid nitrogen vapor phase. Analytical flow cytometry was used to check the purity and quantity of every magnetically sorted T cell population. Genomic DNA was isolated from each sorted fraction and quantified by UV absorbance on a Nanodrop 2000c.

The TCR originated in a man between 18 and 29 years old in good health. Some clones in this sample may be carry-over from other donors' samples. The specimen was naive CD4+ T cells from PBMCs. The cell subset or site label here, explained by the study, means: CD45RA+ positively selected. Here the chain combines TRBV7-2 and TRBJ2-6, with the D gene not confidently named. The DNA is as follows: TGTGCCAGCAGCTTAGTGAACTCTGGGGCCAACGTCCTGACTTTC. Translated, it reads CASSLVNSGANVLTF.